The entry that follows covers one TCR beta chain sequence. A read error is possible here, since a much larger clone lies one base away. The sample originates from a study of T cells in Graves' hyperthyroidism and ophthalmopathy. Germline CDR1 and CDR2: SGHTA and FQGNSA. V trimming: 5 bases; J trimming: 4 bases; junction bases outside the gene matches: 16. CDR3 length: 17 residues. Researchers took RNA transcripts and amplified the TCR beta CDR3 regions from them. In the first-round RT-PCR of the TCR CDR3, the HTBI primer set was used. TCRdb recomputed calls from the multiplex PCR reads with MiXCR, one row per CDR3 protein. Counted here are about 410,000 distinct CDR3 sequences, 14% to 15% occurring once; the ten biggest clones make up 13%.

The sequencing sample was made of blood. The chain carries TRBV7-2 and TRBJ1-1, with 7 nucleotides matching TRBD1. The TCR comes from a man between 18 and 29 years old with Graves' ophthalmopathy. CDR3 bases: TGTGCCAGCAGCACAACAGGGGACGGGGGGCGTTTCACTGAAGCTTTCTTT. Its protein product is CASSTTGDGGRFTEAFF. The whole variable domain, filled in from reference TRBV7-2 and TRBJ1-1, reads GAGVSQSPSNKVTEKGKDVELRCDPISGHTALYWYRQSLGQGLEFLIYFQGNSAPDKSGLPSDRFSAERTGGSVSTLTIQRTQQEDSAVYLCASSTTGDGGRFTEAFFGQGTRLTVV.